This T cell receptor (beta chain) emerged from a study of blood T cell repertoires in COVID-19. The CDR3 is 14 amino acids. With 5 bases removed from V and 5 bases from J, the gap between germline ends came to 15 bases. The germline gives CDR1 SEHNR, CDR2 FQNEAQ (reference sequence). Sequencing was performed with immunoSEQ multiplex PCR; in TCRdb, only in-frame clones are kept and a portion is missing. The sample yields some 93,000 clones, about 76% seen once. The table lists this clone with a few counts. The chain employs TRBV7-9 and TRBJ1-1; no clear D. Input material: peripheral blood. The TCR comes from a human donor in a cohort sampled during active COVID-19. CDR3 loop: CASSGPTGGTEAFF. CDR3 nucleotides: TGTGCCAGCAGCGGACCAACCGGAGGGACTGAAGCTTTCTTT.